This passage covers 22 T cell receptor beta chains from one sample sequenced in a study of CD8+CD57+ T cells in acquired aplastic anemia. Before being chosen for sequencing, patients had shown CD8+CD57+ cell expansion by flow cytometry. CDR3 and TCR beta VDJ profiling relied on a genomic DNA template. TCRdb fed the reads into MiXCR, producing one record per CDR3 protein. The repertoire holds hundreds of thousands of distinct CDR3 sequences, with less than 35% as singletons. The sequencing sample was made of sorted CD4+, CD8+, or CD8+CD57+ T cells (not recorded which) from PBMCs. Every receptor here comes from a human donor with aplastic anemia.

This clonotype was detected a few times. V usage is TRBV6-5 and J usage is TRBJ1-1, with 9 bases that match TRBD1. This CDR3 is 12 amino acids long. V trimming: 4 bases; J trimming: 11 bases; junction bases outside the gene matches: 5. CDR1 and CDR2 from the germline V gene are MNHEY and SVGAGI. The CDR3 protein is CASSSGTGYAFF. The CDR3 bases are TGTGCCAGCAGTTCCGGGACAGGGTACGCTTTCTTT.

V is TRBV9 and J is TRBJ1-1; D unclear. CDR3 length: 14 amino acids. Trimming pared 4 bases from V and 4 bases from J, leaving 14 bases between. Germline CDR1 and CDR2: SGDLS and YYNGEE. CDR3 sequence reads: CASSPRRISTEAFF. The CDR3, as DNA: TGTGCCAGCAGCCCCCGCCGTATTTCCACTGAAGCTTTCTTT.

In its sample, this clonotype was seen many times. The gene calls are TRBV15 and TRBJ1-5; no firm D call. CDR1 and CDR2 (germline): LNHNV, YYDKDF (reference sequence). Trimming shortened V by 5 bases and J by 0 bases, and 8 bases separated the two germline ends. This CDR3 contains 14 residues. In DNA form, the CDR3 reads TGTGCCACCAGCCCCAGATATAGCAATCAGCCCCAGCATTTT. Protein: CATSPRYSNQPQHF.

This sequence joins TRBV30 and TRBJ1-5, with 7 nucleotides matching TRBD1. The CDR3 totals 14 residues. Losses at the gene ends were 3 bases for V and 6 bases for J; bases not matched to a gene: 8. Germline CDR1 is GTSNPN and CDR2 is SVGIG (reference sequence). The CDR3 spells CAWSGGQNSQPQHF. CDR3 in DNA: TGTGCCTGGAGCGGGGGACAGAACAGTCAGCCCCAGCATTTT.

This clonotype was detected a few times. V usage is TRBV12-3 or TRBV12-4 and J usage is TRBJ2-7; 7 positions match TRBD2. J was trimmed by 3 bases and V by 6 bases; bases with no gene match: 14. The CDR3 runs to 16 residues. In DNA form, the CDR3 reads TGTGCCAGCAGCCCGCGGCCCCTAGCGGAACTCTACGAGCAGTACTTC. As protein: CASSPRPLAELYEQYF.

This clonotype has at least ten counts. The chain carries TRBV15 and TRBJ2-7; no reliable D call. The V gene's germline CDR1 is LNHNV and CDR2 YYDKDF (reference sequence). V lost 0 bases and J lost 7, with 7 bases in between. This CDR3 has 12 amino acids. CDR3 in DNA: TGTGCCACCAGCAGAGATGTGGGGGAGCAGTACTTC. It translates to CATSRDVGEQYF.

This clonotype was counted between two and nine times. V gene TRBV11-1 combines with J gene TRBJ1-4; 9 bases line up with TRBD1. V shed 5 bases and J 8 bases; nucleotides not matched to a gene: 12. Germline lookup yields CDR1 SGHAT and CDR2 FQDESV (reference sequence). The CDR3 is 16 residues long. The CDR3 protein is CASSVNTGGAREKLFF. The CDR3 DNA reads as TGTGCCAGCAGCGTCAACACAGGGGGCGCTCGGGAAAAACTGTTTTTT.

CDR3 residues: CASSFGRTQETQYF. DNA for the CDR3: TGTGCCAGCAGCTTTGGCAGAACCCAAGAGACCCAGTACTTC. This chain connects TRBV7-8 to TRBJ2-5; the D is unclear. From germline, CDR1 is SGHVS and CDR2 FQNEAQ. The ends were cut back, 3 bases at V and 1 base at J, with 9 bases in the middle. This CDR3 is 14 amino acids long.

This clonotype was detected only a few times. The chain employs TRBV7-9 and TRBJ2-1; the D call may be TRBD1 or TRBD2 (5 bases each). The CDR3 is made up of 13 amino acids. The V gene's germline CDR1 is SEHNR and CDR2 FQNEAQ (reference sequence). V dropped 6 bases and J dropped 6 bases, with 12 bases sitting between them. CDR3 DNA: TGTGCCAGCAGTCCCGGGGCCCTCAATGAGCAGTTCTTC. Protein sequence: CASSPGALNEQFF.

To note about this clonotype: A much larger clone differs from this one at a single base, so this may be a read error. This sequence joins TRBV5-1 and TRBJ1-2, with D unresolved. This CDR3 contains 13 residues. Germline V gene sequence: CDR1 SGHRS, CDR2 YFSETQ. The ends were cut back, 4 bases at V and 7 bases at J, with 14 bases in the middle. The CDR3 DNA reads as TGCGCCAGCAGCCCAGAAAGAGACTGTGGCTACACCTTC. Residues: CASSPERDCGYTF.

In regard to this clonotype: This may arise from a read error, as a much more abundant clone is one base away. The rearrangement joins TRBV7-2 to TRBJ2-7, with a weak D call TRBD1 (6 bases). This CDR3 has 15 amino acids. V was clipped by 2 bases and J by 3 bases, with 14 bases between them. CDR1 and CDR2 from the germline V gene are SGHTA and FQGNSA. In DNA form, the CDR3 reads TGTGCCAGCAGCTTAAGGGGGATCCCGAACTACGAGCAGTACTTC. This codes for CASSLRGIPNYEQYF.

This sequence joins TRBV30 and TRBJ1-4; the match to TRBD1 covers 7 bases. Germline values: CDR1 GTSNPN, CDR2 SVGIG (reference sequence). This CDR3 is built from 13 residues. Trimming cost V 3 bases and J 7 bases; bases outside gene matches: 5. The CDR3 protein is CAWRDRWFEKLFF. In DNA, the CDR3 is TGTGCCTGGAGGGACAGGTGGTTTGAAAAACTGTTTTTT.

The CDR3 DNA sequence: TGTGCCAGTAGTATAGCATGGGACACCTCAATTGGGGTGCAGTTCTTC. Translating it yields CASSIAWDTSIGVQFF. This sequence joins TRBV19 and TRBJ2-1, with a possible D match to TRBD1 (6 bases). CDR1 and CDR2 (germline): LNHDA, SQIVND (reference sequence). The CDR3 consists of 16 residues. V was trimmed by 1 base and J by 12 bases, leaving 22 bases between them.

This clonotype has just a few counts. The chain joins TRBV9 to TRBJ2-7, with TRBD2 matching over 7 bases. The length of the CDR3 is 14 residues. With V trimmed by 5 bases and J by 1 base, 6 bases remained unmatched. Germline V gives CDR1 SGDLS, CDR2 YYNGEE. CDR3 sequence (DNA): TGTGCCAGCAGACGGAGCGGGGTATCCTACGAGCAGTACTTC. It translates to CASRRSGVSYEQYF.

Only one count was recorded for this clonotype. The chain has TRBV6-5 and TRBJ1-1; 7 nucleotides line up with TRBD1. This CDR3 has 14 amino acids. V trimming: 3 bases; J trimming: 7 bases; junction bases outside the gene matches: 8. Per the germline V gene, CDR1 is MNHEY and CDR2 is SVGAGI. CDR3 nucleotides: TGTGCCAGCAGTTATCTCAGGACAGGCGGTGAAGCTTTCTTT. Its protein is CASSYLRTGGEAFF.

This clonotype was observed a single time. The CDR3 region is CASSARGGRTNEKLFF. CDR3 coding DNA: TGTGCCAGCAGTGCCCGGGGGGGCCGAACTAATGAAAAACTGTTTTTT. This chain connects TRBV25-1 to TRBJ1-4; tentatively, D is TRBD1 (6 bases). Deletions cut 4 bases from V and 1 base from J, with 13 bases between. The germline V gene has CDR1 MGHDK and CDR2 SYGVNS. The CDR3 length is 16 residues.

This clonotype was seen a few times. The J gene is TRBJ1-2, the V gene TRBV3-1, with D possibly being TRBD1 (6 bases). V was clipped by 0 bases and J by 8 bases, with 13 bases between them. This CDR3 region has 14 residues. Germline V gives CDR1 LGHDT, CDR2 YNNKEL (reference sequence). The CDR3 nucleotides read TGTGCCAGCAGCCAAGATCAGGGGCTCTACGGCTACACCTTC. Protein sequence: CASSQDQGLYGYTF.

This clonotype showed up many times. V and J are TRBV19 and TRBJ1-2; the match to TRBD1 covers 7 bases. J lost 8 bases, V lost 4 bases, and 10 bases had no gene match. The CDR3 consists of 14 residues. Looked up from germline, CDR1 is LNHDA and CDR2 is SQIVND (reference sequence). DNA for the CDR3: TGTGCCAGTAGTAACCGGGACAGCTTGGGGGGCTACACCTTC. This translates into CASSNRDSLGGYTF.

The rearrangement joins TRBV25-1 to TRBJ1-6; the D gene is possibly TRBD1 (5 bases). The CDR3 has 17 amino acids. Per germline, CDR1 MGHDK and CDR2 SYGVNS. The germline V and J ends were trimmed by 6 bases and 5 bases, with 20 bases remaining between them. The CDR3, as DNA: TGTGCCAGCAGCGGGGGGGGTGCCCCGGAGAATAATTCACCCCTCCACTTT. Residues: CASSGGGAPENNSPLHF.

The table lists this clonotype with a count of one. The conserved phenylalanine or tryptophan normally closing the CDR3 is absent here, so this likely arose from a read error. V usage is TRBV10-1 and J usage is TRBJ2-3; 9 bases fit TRBD2. After removal of 3 bases from V and 4 bases from J, the junction contained 8 bases not matched to a gene. Looked up from germline, CDR1 is WNHNN and CDR2 is SYGVQD (reference sequence). The CDR3 has 16 residues. CDR3 sequence (DNA): TGCGCCAGCAGTGATGCGGGGGGGCAGTATTCAGATACGCAGTATCTT. Translating gives CASSDAGGQYSDTQYL.

V is TRBV5-8 and J is TRBJ2-7; D is undetermined. The CDR3 is 13 amino acids. V gave up 3 bases and J gave up 4 bases, with 11 bases separating them. The germline gives CDR1 SGHTS, CDR2 YDEGEE. CDR3 protein: CASSWWAAYEQYF. The CDR3 coding sequence is TGTGCCAGCAGCTGGTGGGCGGCTTACGAGCAGTACTTC.

The chain recombines TRBV20-1 with TRBJ2-4, with TRBD1 matching over 11 bases. The V and J ends lost 2 bases and 7 bases, in that order; junction bases with no gene match: 7. Germline values: CDR1 DFQATT, CDR2 SNEGSKA (reference sequence). There are 15 residues in the CDR3. DNA for the CDR3: TGCAGTGCTAGATCCGGACAGGGGGCAGGGAACATTCAGTACTTC. This codes for CSARSGQGAGNIQYF.